By proportion, the clone carrying this T cell receptor beta chain is medium-sized. Germline CDR1 reads SNHLY; CDR2 reads FYNNEI. Trimming stripped 4 bases from V and 6 bases from J, with 7 bases between. This CDR3 region has 12 residues. The data stem from a study of tissue T cells after allogeneic stem cell transplantation. The protocol was immunoSEQ multiplex PCR, while the TCRdb copy is restricted to in-frame clones and leaves out a portion. In the table there are under 30,000 clones, around four fifths of which are singletons. This chain joins TRBV2 and TRBJ2-1; D might be TRBD1 (5 bases). Source: tissue from the ileum, taken at autopsy. The TCR sequence derives from a female donor over 55 with lung cancer. The chain's CDR3 is CASSARGNEQFF. The DNA for the CDR3 is TGTGCCAGCAGTGCTAGGGGCAATGAGCAGTTCTTC.